This TCR beta chain was observed in a study of immune evolution from preneoplasia to lung adenocarcinoma. Study-wide context: HLA loss of heterozygosity: over 5.5% AIS, 15% MIA, around 33% ADC, none AAH.

Overall study findings and caveats: Compared with EGFR-mutant or double wild-type lesions, KRAS-mutant nodules were more clonal. Normal lung had the highest top T cell clone frequencies. Clonality was highest in normal lung, lower in later-stage lesions apparently.

In regard to this clone: The antigen remains unidentified.

The length of the CDR3 is 15 residues. The V gene lost 2 bases and the J gene lost 7 bases, with 18 bases spanning the gap. CDR1 SGDLS and CDR2 YYNGEE come from the germline V gene. TCRdb's copy holds only in-frame clones and misses some; the assay was immunoSEQ multiplex PCR. This table holds about 4,700 clones, roughly 78% found once. The clonotype was recovered from an older person with lung adenocarcinoma. Material: FFPE lung adenocarcinoma in situ tissue. J is TRBJ1-2 and V is TRBV9, with D possibly being TRBD1 (6 bases). The CDR3 region has the DNA TGTGCCAGCAGCGTGGCTGCAGGGGCGAACGGTGGCTACACCTTC. This translates into CASSVAAGANGGYTF.